This entry features one T cell receptor beta chain sequence. Its antigen remains unidentified. The junction does not match germline at one end; this may be a read error. This entry belongs to a study of T cell changes during pregnancy in multiple sclerosis (dated by TCRdb to between 2018 and 2021). Background for the entire study: The study examined how the T cell repertoire changed over the course of pregnancy in women with multiple sclerosis.

As encoded in the germline V gene (reference sequence), CDR1 is SSHAT while CDR2 is FNYEAQ. From the cysteine up to the phenylalanine, the CDR3 has a length of 16 residues. CDR3 DNA only is kept here, 48 bases in frame from base 1. The library was made by the immunoSEQ multiplex PCR assay. This immuneACCESS table, as held by TCRdb, lists in-frame sequences with V and J called but not all clones. Of the missing ones, under half trace to an unresolved V gene in checked studies; the others have no known cause. The table for this sample lists about 69,000 clones; more than 85% of them were counted only once. The ten largest clones add up to over 0.25% of the sample.

This specimen was CD4+ T cells from peripheral blood mononuclear cells, taken in the third trimester of pregnancy. The TCR sequence derives from a female donor in good health, enrolled as a control in a pregnancy study. The rearrangement joined TRBV7-7 to TRBJ2-5; 12 of the junction bases match TRBD2. This receptor carries the CDR3 CASSSTSGGSGETQYF. The DNA reads TGTGCTAGCAGTTCGACTAGCGGGGGTTCAGGGGAGACCCAGTACTTC.